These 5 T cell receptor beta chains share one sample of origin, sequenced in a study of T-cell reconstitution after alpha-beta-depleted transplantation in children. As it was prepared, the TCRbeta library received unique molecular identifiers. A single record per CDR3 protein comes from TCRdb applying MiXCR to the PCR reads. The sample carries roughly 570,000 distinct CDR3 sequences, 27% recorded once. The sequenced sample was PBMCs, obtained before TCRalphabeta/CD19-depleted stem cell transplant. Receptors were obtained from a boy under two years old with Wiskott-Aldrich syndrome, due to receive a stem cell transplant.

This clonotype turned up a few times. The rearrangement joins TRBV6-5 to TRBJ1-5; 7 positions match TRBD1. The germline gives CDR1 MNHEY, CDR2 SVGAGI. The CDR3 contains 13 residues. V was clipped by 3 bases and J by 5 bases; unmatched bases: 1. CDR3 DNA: TGTGCCAGCAGTTATGACAGGGATCAGCCCCAGCATTTT. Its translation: CASSYDRDQPQHF.

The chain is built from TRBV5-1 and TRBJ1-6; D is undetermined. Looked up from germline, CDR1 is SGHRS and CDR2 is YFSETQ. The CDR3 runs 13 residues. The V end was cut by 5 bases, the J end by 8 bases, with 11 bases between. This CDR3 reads CASSYAEDSPLHF. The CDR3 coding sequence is TGCGCCAGCAGTTATGCGGAAGATTCACCCCTCCACTTT. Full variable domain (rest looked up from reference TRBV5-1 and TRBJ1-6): KAGVTQTPRYLIKTRGQQVTLSCSPISGHRSVSWYQQTPGQGLQFLFEYFSETQRNKGNFPGRFSGRQFSNSRSEMNVSTLELGDSALYLCASSYAEDSPLHFGNGTRLTVT.

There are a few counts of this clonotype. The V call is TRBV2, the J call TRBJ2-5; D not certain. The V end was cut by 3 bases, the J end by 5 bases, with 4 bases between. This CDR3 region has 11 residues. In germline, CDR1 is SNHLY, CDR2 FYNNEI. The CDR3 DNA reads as TGTGCCAGCAGTGACGAGGAGACCCAGTACTTC. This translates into CASSDEETQYF.

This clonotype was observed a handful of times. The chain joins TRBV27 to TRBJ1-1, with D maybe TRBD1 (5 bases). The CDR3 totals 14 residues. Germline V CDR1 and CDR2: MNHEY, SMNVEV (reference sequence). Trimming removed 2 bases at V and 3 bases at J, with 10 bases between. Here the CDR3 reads CASSLLGRDTEAFF. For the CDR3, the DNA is TGTGCCAGCAGTTTACTGGGACGGGACACTGAAGCTTTCTTT.

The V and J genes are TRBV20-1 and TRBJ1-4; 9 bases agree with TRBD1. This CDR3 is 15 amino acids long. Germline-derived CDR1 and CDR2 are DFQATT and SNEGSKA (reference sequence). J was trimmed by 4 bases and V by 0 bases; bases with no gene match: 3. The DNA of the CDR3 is TGCAGTGCTAGAGATATGGGACAGGGTAATGAAAAACTGTTTTTT. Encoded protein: CSARDMGQGNEKLFF.